Described below is a single T cell receptor (beta chain) sequence and its context. This sample was taken from a study of tumour-infiltrating T cells in Burkitt lymphoma. The wider study: Survival, overall and progression-free, tracked with productive clonality.

Assay: immunoSEQ multiplex PCR; the TCRdb copy retains only in-frame clones and omits some. The sample holds about 9,200 clones, 62% seen once. The junction had 13 bases not matched to a gene; V was cut back by 10 bases and J by 10 bases. The V gene's germline CDR1 is MNHEY and CDR2 SMNVEV (reference sequence). The CDR3 extends over 13 amino acids. The clonotype comes from a human donor with diffuse large B-cell lymphoma. This chain uses TRBV27 with TRBJ1-1; 9 bases align to TRBD1. The sequenced sample was tumor tissue. CDR3 DNA sequence: TGTGCCAACTTGCTACCTGGACAGGGGTTAGCTTTCTTT. Amino acid sequence: CANLLPGQGLAFF.